The rows below give T cell receptor beta chains drawn from one sample of a study of T cells after somatic rescue of genetic block. The repertoire was sequenced with immunoSEQ multiplex PCR; TCRdb's copy has only in-frame clones and lacks some. The sample lists more than 70,000 clones; 75% to 90% were seen once. Material: peripheral blood mononuclear cells (PBMCs). These receptors were obtained from a woman aged 18-29 years. Both conserved end residues are part of each CDR3. The D gene is left open where the match is weak. Rows may omit the clone size; those that give it use once, few, many or a size class.

cdr3_length d_call j_call v_call clone_size cdr3_aa cdr3_nt
14 NA TRBJ2-1 TRBV10-1 NA CASSESISLTEQFF TGCGCCAGCAGTGAGTCGATATCCCTGACTGAGCAGTTCTTC
16 NA TRBJ1-5 TRBV27 NA CASSLDPRGRNQPQHF TGTGCCAGCAGTCTTGACCCCCGGGGGCGCAATCAGCCCCAGCATTTT
16 TRBD1 TRBJ2-7 TRBV4-1 NA CASSQDGAGGYYEQYF TGCGCCAGCAGCCAAGATGGGGCAGGGGGCTACTACGAGCAGTACTTC
19 NA TRBJ1-2 TRBV21-1 NA CASSGMPGTGGAGCDGYTF TGTGCCAGCAGCGGGATGCCCGGGACAGGGGGCGCTGGGTGCGATGGCTACACCTTC
11 NA TRBJ2-3 TRBV25-1 NA CASSASDTQYF TGTGCCAGCAGTGCGTCAGATACGCAGTATTTT
13 NA TRBJ2-2 TRBV28 NA CASSLWGPGELFF TGTGCCAGCAGTTTATGGGGGCCCGGGGAGCTGTTTTTT
15 NA TRBJ2-3 TRBV28 NA CASSYRIVATDTQYF TGTGCCAGCAGTTATAGGATCGTCGCCACAGATACGCAGTATTTT
15 TRBD2 TRBJ2-2 TRBV7-6 NA CASSLTAGGPGELFF TGTGCCAGCAGCTTAACAGCGGGAGGCCCCGGGGAGCTGTTTTTT
16 NA TRBJ1-2 TRBV7-9 NA CASGDSDHAFNYGYTF TGTGCCAGCGGTGATTCGGATCACGCCTTCAACTATGGCTACACCTTC
17 TRBD1 TRBJ1-1 TRBV5-1 NA CASSWGARTGPNTEAFF TGCGCCAGCAGCTGGGGGGCGAGGACAGGGCCGAACACTGAAGCTTTCTTT
15 NA TRBJ2-6 TRBV11-3 NA CASTLGGAGANVLTF TGTGCCAGCACCTTAGGAGGGGCAGGGGCCAACGTCCTGACTTTC
14 TRBD1 TRBJ2-7 TRBV28 NA CASSSPGQGNEQYF TGTGCCAGCAGTTCCCCAGGACAGGGGAACGAGCAGTACTTC
13 TRBD2 TRBJ2-3 TRBV25-1 NA CASTGGSTDTQYF TGTGCCAGCACGGGGGGTAGCACAGATACGCAGTATTTT
16 NA TRBJ2-6 TRBV2 NA CASRLGGSSGANVLTF TGTGCCAGCAGATTGGGTGGGAGCTCGGGGGCCAACGTCCTGACTTTC
12 NA TRBJ1-4 TRBV27 NA CASSPTGGKLFF TGTGCCAGCAGTCCAACTGGGGGAAAACTGTTTTTT
13 TRBD1 TRBJ1-5 TRBV2 few CASWTGGNQPQHF TGTGCCAGCTGGACAGGGGGCAATCAGCCCCAGCATTTT
14 NA TRBJ2-3 TRBV30 NA CAWSVRGGTDTQYF TGTGCCTGGAGTGTACGAGGGGGCACAGATACGCAGTATTTT
10 NA TRBJ2-1 TRBV28 NA CASSLVEQFF TGTGCCAGCAGTTTAGTCGAGCAGTTCTTC
15 NA TRBJ1-2 TRBV19 NA CASSIIPTGWGGYTF TGTGCCAGTAGTATCATCCCGACAGGTTGGGGTGGCTACACCTTC
16 NA TRBJ2-5 TRBV5-6 once CASSRSGQGWQETQYF TGTGCCAGCAGCAGGAGTGGGCAGGGATGGCAAGAGACCCAGTACTTC
16 NA TRBJ1-2 TRBV2 NA CASSESDRPINYGYTF TGTGCCAGCAGTGAATCTGACAGGCCAATTAACTATGGCTACACCTTC
17 NA TRBJ2-3 TRBV27 NA CASRHHVAGVGEDTQYF TGTGCCAGCAGACACCATGTGGCAGGTGTAGGGGAAGATACGCAGTATTTT
16 TRBD2 TRBJ2-7 TRBV27 once CASSLFGLAGGEEQYF TGTGCCAGCAGTTTATTCGGACTAGCGGGAGGGGAGGAGCAGTACTTC
19 NA TRBJ2-6 TRBV5-1 NA CASSAGWGREPSGANVLTF TGCGCCAGCAGCGCTGGATGGGGCAGGGAACCCTCTGGGGCCAACGTCCTGACTTTC
13 NA TRBJ2-3 TRBV25-1 NA CASGWTELDTQYF TGTGCCAGCGGCTGGACTGAGCTAGATACGCAGTATTTT
16 NA TRBJ2-7 TRBV27 NA CASSPAPRGLAYEQYF TGTGCCAGCAGCCCTGCCCCCCGGGGACTCGCCTACGAGCAGTACTTC
14 NA TRBJ1-1 TRBV5-4 NA CASSRGSTNTEAFF TGTGCCAGCAGCCGCGGGAGTACGAACACTGAAGCTTTCTTT
14 TRBD1 TRBJ2-7 TRBV29-1 NA CSVEVGQGFGEQYF TGCAGCGTTGAGGTCGGACAGGGGTTTGGTGAGCAGTACTTC
13 TRBD2 TRBJ2-3 TRBV29-1 NA CSTTSGGRDTQYF TGCAGCACGACTAGCGGCGGCAGAGATACGCAGTATTTT
15 TRBD1 TRBJ1-1 TRBV7-8 NA CASSFLGTGDGEAFF TGTGCCAGCAGCTTCCTGGGGACAGGAGATGGGGAAGCTTTCTTT
16 NA TRBJ2-3 TRBV19 NA CASSSLGTLYTDTQYF TGTGCCAGTAGTTCCCTCGGGACTCTGTACACAGATACGCAGTATTTT
15 TRBD2 TRBJ2-1 TRBV27 once CASSLWPGGYNEQFF TGTGCCAGCAGTTTATGGCCCGGGGGGTACAATGAGCAGTTCTTC
11 NA TRBJ2-7 TRBV7-2 few CASSATYEQYF TGTGCCAGCAGCGCCACCTACGAGCAGTACTTC
15 TRBD2 TRBJ2-1 TRBV4-2 NA CASSQGLAGNNEQFF TGTGCCAGCAGCCAAGGACTAGCGGGAAACAATGAGCAGTTCTTC
18 TRBD2 TRBJ2-1 TRBV9 once CASSEAPGGGRGVYEQFF TGTGCCAGCAGCGAAGCCCCGGGAGGGGGTAGGGGGGTTTATGAGCAGTTCTTC
14 TRBD2 TRBJ2-7 TRBV5-4 NA CASSFNSGPYEQYF TGTGCCAGCAGCTTCAATAGCGGGCCCTACGAGCAGTACTTC
15 NA TRBJ1-4 TRBV6-6 NA CASSSDIALNEKLFF TGTGCCAGCAGCTCCGACATCGCTCTTAATGAAAAACTGTTTTTT
17 NA TRBJ2-4 TRBV28 NA CASSFPPDWKGLNIQYF TGTGCCAGCAGTTTTCCCCCCGACTGGAAAGGGTTGAACATTCAGTACTTC
13 NA TRBJ1-5 TRBV6-5 NA CASSIDVNQPQHF TGTGCCAGCAGTATAGACGTCAATCAGCCCCAGCATTTT
14 NA TRBJ2-7 TRBV29-1 NA CSVEAPVGRDEQYF TGCAGCGTTGAAGCCCCTGTTGGCAGGGACGAGCAGTACTTC
14 NA TRBJ1-1 TRBV5-6 NA CASSLDVLPTEAFF TGTGCCAGCAGCTTGGATGTCCTCCCCACTGAAGCTTTCTTT
14 NA TRBJ2-7 TRBV5-5 NA CASSLTAENYEQYF TGTGCCAGCAGCTTGACAGCGGAAAACTACGAGCAGTACTTC